This TCR beta chain was recorded in a study of T cell repertoires in cytomegalovirus infection. Across the whole study: Both a matching HLA type and CMV infection were indicated by public TCR beta signatures. Study-level points and caveats: People with CMV and the relevant HLA were identified by cumulative public TCR beta family frequency.

CDR1 is SGHVS, CDR2 FNYEAQ, per germline. The V gene lost 5 bases and the J gene lost 0 bases, with 11 bases spanning the gap. The length of the CDR3 is 14 residues. TCRdb recomputed calls from the reads with MiXCR, one row per CDR3 protein. This sample yields under 850,000 distinct CDR3 sequences, of which less than 40% are seen a single time; about 2.8% belongs to the top ten. Concerning this clonotype itself: Its antigen is unknown.

The receptor was derived from a human donor in good health (CMV status not recorded). Some clones in this sample may be carry-over from other donors' samples. What was sequenced was PBMCs. This chain connects TRBV7-6 to TRBJ2-7, with D unresolved. In nucleotides, the CDR3 is TGTGCCAGCAGCACCCAATACGGCTCCTACGAGCAGTACTTC. Its translation: CASSTQYGSYEQYF.